Here is one TCR beta chain with its context. Its specificity is not known. This same CDR3 is encoded by further DNA sequences in the sample. This specimen belongs to a study of STAT5B mutations in CD4+ large granular lymphocyte leukemia. Study conclusions and caveats: Compared with healthy controls (2/35), patient top clones favored TRBV06 (8/27). Around 25% of private leukemic clonotypes occurred rarely in other patients' non-leukemic repertoires.

V shed 4 bases and J shed 4 bases, with 4 bases lying between them. The CDR3 extends over 11 amino acids. Germline loops: CDR1 SNHLY, CDR2 FYNNEI. Original data processing: Lowest detectable productive clonotype frequency was 2.59 x 10-5. Sequenced by immunoSEQ multiplex PCR; TCRdb stores in-frame clones only, minus some. The DNA was the basis for D and trimming; V, J and clone size are from that table. Here the sample spans about 28,000 clones, 65% to 75% being singletons. The J gene is TRBJ2-5, the V gene TRBV2; D uncertain. Source material: CD4+ T cells from blood buffy coats. The receptor comes from a human donor in good health. The CDR3 loop reads CASSVAETQYF. CDR3 DNA: TGTGCCAGCAGTGTGGCAGAGACCCAGTACTTC.